This is a list of T cell receptor beta chains from one sample in a study of control samples from healthy donors and cancer patients. Sequenced by immunoSEQ multiplex PCR; TCRdb stores in-frame clones only, minus some. The repertoire holds about 140,000 clones, with about 90% as singletons. Sequencing was done on a sample of blood. The receptors derive from a man between 18 and 35 years old in good health. CDR3s include the opening cysteine and the closing phenylalanine or tryptophan. D genes are given only for firm matches. Where a row states a size, it is once, few, many or the class of an expanded clone; other rows omit it.

j_call: TRBJ1-1; v_call: TRBV28; d_call: TRBD1; clone_size: .; cdr3_aa: CASSRGTVGTEAFF; cdr3_nt: TGTGCCAGCAGCAGAGGGACAGTGGGGACTGAAGCTTTCTTT
j_call: TRBJ2-1; v_call: TRBV3-1/TRBV3-2; d_call: TRBD1; clone_size: .; cdr3_aa: CASSSGQGAHNEQFF; cdr3_nt: TGTGCCAGCAGCTCGGGACAGGGGGCTCACAATGAGCAGTTCTTC
j_call: TRBJ1-1; v_call: TRBV5-6; d_call: TRBD1; clone_size: .; cdr3_aa: CASSPGQGAWNTEAFF; cdr3_nt: TGTGCCAGCAGCCCGGGACAGGGGGCGTGGAACACTGAAGCTTTCTTT
j_call: TRBJ1-1; v_call: TRBV18; d_call: TRBD1; clone_size: .; cdr3_aa: CASSPTGRTEAFF; cdr3_nt: TGTGCCAGCTCACCGACAGGGCGCACTGAAGCTTTCTTT
j_call: TRBJ2-5; v_call: TRBV5-6; d_call: .; clone_size: .; cdr3_aa: CASSPRGQETQYF; cdr3_nt: TGTGCCAGCAGTCCCCGGGGACAAGAGACCCAGTACTTC
j_call: TRBJ1-5; v_call: TRBV19; d_call: TRBD1; clone_size: .; cdr3_aa: CASSGTGSNQPQHF; cdr3_nt: TGTGCCAGTAGTGGGACAGGGAGCAATCAGCCCCAGCATTTT
j_call: TRBJ1-2; v_call: TRBV2; d_call: .; clone_size: .; cdr3_aa: CASSDRVRGYTF; cdr3_nt: TGTGCCAGCAGTGACAGGGTGAGAGGCTACACCTTC
j_call: TRBJ2-7; v_call: TRBV11-2; d_call: .; clone_size: .; cdr3_aa: CASSYSYEQYF; cdr3_nt: TGTGCCAGCAGCTACTCCTACGAGCAGTACTTC
j_call: TRBJ1-1; v_call: TRBV5-8; d_call: .; clone_size: .; cdr3_aa: CASSLEGEVFEAFF; cdr3_nt: TGTGCCAGCAGCTTGGAGGGGGAAGTGTTTGAAGCTTTCTTT
j_call: TRBJ2-2; v_call: TRBV6-4; d_call: .; clone_size: .; cdr3_aa: CASSDLNTGELFF; cdr3_nt: TGTGCCAGCAGTGACCTCAACACCGGGGAGCTGTTTTTT
j_call: TRBJ1-2; v_call: TRBV7-9; d_call: .; clone_size: .; cdr3_aa: CASSLIEANYGYTF; cdr3_nt: TGTGCCAGCAGCTTAATCGAAGCTAACTATGGCTACACCTTC
j_call: TRBJ1-1; v_call: TRBV4-3; d_call: .; clone_size: .; cdr3_aa: CASSQDRSHYTEAFF; cdr3_nt: TGCGCCAGCAGCCAAGATAGGAGCCATTACACTGAAGCTTTCTTT
j_call: TRBJ2-7; v_call: TRBV7-2; d_call: TRBD2; clone_size: .; cdr3_aa: CASSLGGGLSYEQYF; cdr3_nt: TGTGCCAGCAGCTTAGGCGGGGGGTTGTCCTACGAGCAGTACTTC
j_call: TRBJ1-3; v_call: TRBV30; d_call: .; clone_size: .; cdr3_aa: CAWDSSSGNTIYF; cdr3_nt: TGTGCCTGGGACTCAAGCTCTGGAAACACCATATATTTT
j_call: TRBJ2-7; v_call: TRBV5-1; d_call: TRBD2; clone_size: .; cdr3_aa: CASSSPGTSGDEQYF; cdr3_nt: TGCGCCAGCAGCTCCCCCGGGACTAGCGGGGACGAGCAGTACTTC
j_call: TRBJ2-5; v_call: TRBV5-4; d_call: .; clone_size: .; cdr3_aa: CASSTGRFQETQYF; cdr3_nt: TGTGCCAGCAGCACAGGCCGCTTCCAAGAGACCCAGTACTTC
j_call: TRBJ1-1; v_call: TRBV6-1; d_call: .; clone_size: .; cdr3_aa: CASSEAGRGSGYTEAFF; cdr3_nt: TGTGCCAGCAGTGAAGCGGGGCGGGGTTCGGGGTACACTGAAGCTTTCTTT
j_call: TRBJ2-5; v_call: TRBV18; d_call: .; clone_size: .; cdr3_aa: CASSPPELEEETQYF; cdr3_nt: TGTGCCAGCTCACCACCCGAATTGGAGGAAGAGACCCAGTACTTC
j_call: TRBJ1-1; v_call: TRBV20-1; d_call: TRBD1; clone_size: few; cdr3_aa: CSAPTGREAFF; cdr3_nt: TGCAGTGCCCCGACAGGGCGTGAAGCTTTCTTT
j_call: TRBJ1-5; v_call: TRBV19; d_call: .; clone_size: .; cdr3_aa: CASSIAWGSQPQHF; cdr3_nt: TGTGCCAGTAGTATAGCGTGGGGTAGTCAGCCCCAGCATTTT
j_call: TRBJ1-5; v_call: TRBV19; d_call: .; clone_size: .; cdr3_aa: CASSIRQVTQPQHF; cdr3_nt: TGTGCCAGTAGTATACGACAGGTAACCCAGCCCCAGCATTTT
j_call: TRBJ1-5; v_call: TRBV28; d_call: .; clone_size: .; cdr3_aa: CASSYLDSKIQPQHF; cdr3_nt: TGTGCCAGCAGTTACTTGGACAGCAAGATTCAGCCCCAGCATTTT
j_call: TRBJ1-1; v_call: TRBV27; d_call: TRBD1; clone_size: .; cdr3_aa: CASSLTGGSEAFF; cdr3_nt: TGTGCCAGCAGTTTAACAGGGGGGAGTGAAGCTTTCTTT
j_call: TRBJ2-7; v_call: TRBV6-5; d_call: .; clone_size: .; cdr3_aa: CASSYRGYEQYF; cdr3_nt: TGTGCCAGCAGTTACCGGGGCTACGAGCAGTACTTC
j_call: TRBJ2-3; v_call: TRBV9; d_call: .; clone_size: .; cdr3_aa: CASSVDGLSTDTQYF; cdr3_nt: TGTGCCAGCAGCGTAGATGGGCTTAGCACAGATACGCAGTATTTT
j_call: TRBJ1-1; v_call: TRBV18; d_call: .; clone_size: .; cdr3_aa: CASSEAMDTEAFF; cdr3_nt: TGTGCCAGCTCAGAGGCGATGGACACTGAAGCTTTCTTT
j_call: TRBJ1-5; v_call: TRBV28; d_call: .; clone_size: .; cdr3_aa: CASSSPWESNQPQHF; cdr3_nt: TGTGCCAGCAGTTCCCCCTGGGAGAGCAATCAGCCCCAGCATTTT
j_call: TRBJ2-1; v_call: TRBV11-3; d_call: TRBD1; clone_size: .; cdr3_aa: CASSSGTGEREQFF; cdr3_nt: TGTGCCAGCAGCTCCGGGACAGGGGAGCGGGAGCAGTTCTTC
j_call: TRBJ1-1; v_call: TRBV19; d_call: .; clone_size: .; cdr3_aa: CASSILGLPMNTEAFF; cdr3_nt: TGTGCCAGTAGTATACTTGGCCTTCCAATGAACACTGAAGCTTTCTTT
j_call: TRBJ1-4; v_call: TRBV7-2; d_call: .; clone_size: .; cdr3_aa: CASSFREEAQNEKLFF; cdr3_nt: TGTGCCAGCAGCTTCCGCGAGGAAGCCCAAAATGAAAAACTGTTTTTT
j_call: TRBJ2-2; v_call: TRBV14; d_call: .; clone_size: .; cdr3_aa: CASSRYAIGELFF; cdr3_nt: TGTGCCAGCAGCCGGTACGCGATCGGGGAGCTGTTTTTT
j_call: TRBJ1-1; v_call: TRBV7-2; d_call: .; clone_size: .; cdr3_aa: CASSLAHATTEWYTEAFF; cdr3_nt: TGTGCCAGCAGCTTAGCGCACGCGACAACCGAATGGTACACTGAAGCTTTCTTT
j_call: TRBJ1-1; v_call: TRBV9; d_call: .; clone_size: .; cdr3_aa: CASSEGQRNTEAFF; cdr3_nt: TGTGCCAGCAGCGAGGGGCAGCGGAACACTGAAGCTTTCTTT
j_call: TRBJ1-2; v_call: TRBV6-6; d_call: TRBD1; clone_size: .; cdr3_aa: CASSSDRAYGYTF; cdr3_nt: TGTGCCAGCAGCTCGGACAGGGCCTATGGCTACACCTTC
j_call: TRBJ1-2; v_call: TRBV12-5; d_call: .; clone_size: once; cdr3_aa: CASGLSGGANYGYTF; cdr3_nt: TGTGCTAGTGGTTTGTCGGGAGGAGCTAACTATGGCTACACCTTC
j_call: TRBJ2-5; v_call: TRBV4-1; d_call: TRBD2; clone_size: once; cdr3_aa: CASSSTGTNQETQYF; cdr3_nt: TGCGCCAGCAGCTCAACCGGGACTAACCAAGAGACCCAGTACTTC
j_call: TRBJ1-1; v_call: TRBV7-3; d_call: .; clone_size: .; cdr3_aa: CASSLHRDTEAFF; cdr3_nt: TGTGCCAGCAGCCTACACCGGGACACTGAAGCTTTCTTT
j_call: TRBJ1-2; v_call: TRBV29-1; d_call: .; clone_size: .; cdr3_aa: CSVVLIGNLNYGCTF; cdr3_nt: .
j_call: TRBJ2-1; v_call: TRBV11-1; d_call: .; clone_size: .; cdr3_aa: CASRINQYNEQFF; cdr3_nt: TGTGCCAGCAGAATTAATCAGTACAATGAGCAGTTCTTC
j_call: TRBJ1-1; v_call: TRBV25-1; d_call: .; clone_size: .; cdr3_aa: CASSVTAMNTEAFF; cdr3_nt: TGTGCCAGCAGTGTGACAGCAATGAACACTGAAGCTTTCTTT
j_call: TRBJ1-3; v_call: TRBV19; d_call: .; clone_size: .; cdr3_aa: CASRAQVSGNTIYF; cdr3_nt: TGTGCCAGTAGAGCTCAGGTCTCTGGAAACACCATATATTTT
j_call: TRBJ2-5; v_call: TRBV4-2; d_call: .; clone_size: .; cdr3_aa: CASSQKSGPQETQYF; cdr3_nt: TGTGCCAGCAGCCAAAAGTCTGGGCCTCAAGAGACCCAGTACTTC
j_call: TRBJ1-5; v_call: TRBV6-5; d_call: .; clone_size: .; cdr3_aa: CASRGTGKGQPQHF; cdr3_nt: TGTGCTTCCCGGGGCACAGGGAAAGGTCAGCCCCAGCATTTT
j_call: TRBJ2-7; v_call: TRBV28; d_call: .; clone_size: .; cdr3_aa: CASRGGQASSYEQYF; cdr3_nt: TGTGCCAGCAGGGGGGGGCAGGCCAGCTCCTACGAGCAGTACTTC
j_call: TRBJ2-1; v_call: TRBV5-1; d_call: .; clone_size: .; cdr3_aa: CASSSGEAYNEQFF; cdr3_nt: TGCGCCAGCAGCTCAGGAGAAGCCTACAATGAGCAGTTCTTC
j_call: TRBJ1-3; v_call: TRBV6-5; d_call: TRBD1; clone_size: once; cdr3_aa: CASIPQGVGNTIYF; cdr3_nt: TGTGCCAGCATACCACAGGGGGTTGGAAACACCATATATTTT
j_call: TRBJ2-3; v_call: TRBV5-1; d_call: .; clone_size: .; cdr3_aa: CASRSSTDTQYF; cdr3_nt: TGCGCCAGCAGGAGTAGCACAGATACGCAGTATTTT
j_call: TRBJ2-5; v_call: TRBV28; d_call: .; clone_size: .; cdr3_aa: CASSSEVVGVLSETQYF; cdr3_nt: TGTGCCAGCAGTTCGGAGGTAGTGGGAGTACTATCGGAGACCCAGTACTTC
j_call: TRBJ2-2; v_call: TRBV7-2; d_call: .; clone_size: .; cdr3_aa: CASSLGRGNTGELFF; cdr3_nt: TGTGCCAGCAGCTTAGGCAGGGGGAACACCGGGGAGCTGTTTTTT